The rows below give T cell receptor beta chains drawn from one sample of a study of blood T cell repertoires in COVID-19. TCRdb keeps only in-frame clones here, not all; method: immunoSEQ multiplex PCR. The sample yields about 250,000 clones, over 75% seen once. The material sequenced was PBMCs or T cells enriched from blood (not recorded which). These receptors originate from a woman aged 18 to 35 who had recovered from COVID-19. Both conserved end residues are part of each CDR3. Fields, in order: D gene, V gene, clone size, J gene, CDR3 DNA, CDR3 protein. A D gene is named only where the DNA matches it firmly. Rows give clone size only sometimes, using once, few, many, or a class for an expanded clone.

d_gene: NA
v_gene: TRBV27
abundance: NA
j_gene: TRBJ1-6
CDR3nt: TGTGCCAGCAGTTTTCGCCAGGCAGACTCACCCCTCCACTTT
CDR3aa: CASSFRQADSPLHF

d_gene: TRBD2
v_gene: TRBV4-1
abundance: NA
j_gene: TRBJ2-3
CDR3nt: TGCGCCAGCAGAGACCTAGCGGGGGCCCGCGGGGCGCATGATACGCAGTATTTT
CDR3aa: CASRDLAGARGAHDTQYF

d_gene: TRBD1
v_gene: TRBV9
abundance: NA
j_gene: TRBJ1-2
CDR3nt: TGTGCCAGCTCCCGGACAGGGAGCTATGGCTACACCTTC
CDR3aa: CASSRTGSYGYTF

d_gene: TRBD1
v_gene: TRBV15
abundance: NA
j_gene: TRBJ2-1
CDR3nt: TGTGCCACCAGCCGAACCGGGACAGGGGCTAATGAGCAGTTCTTC
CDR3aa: CATSRTGTGANEQFF

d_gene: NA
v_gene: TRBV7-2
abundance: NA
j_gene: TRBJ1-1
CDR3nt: TGTGCCAGCAGCTTAAGGCGGGGAAACACTGAAGCTTTCTTT
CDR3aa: CASSLRRGNTEAFF

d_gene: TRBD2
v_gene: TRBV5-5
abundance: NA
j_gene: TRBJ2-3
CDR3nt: TGTGCCAGCAGCGGGGGAGGGGCGCCTAGCACAGATACGCAGTATTTT
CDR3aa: CASSGGGAPSTDTQYF

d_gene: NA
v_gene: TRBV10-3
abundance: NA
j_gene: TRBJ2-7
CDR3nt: TGTGCCATCAGTGAGGAGGACAGCTCCTACGAGCAGTACTTC
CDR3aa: CAISEEDSSYEQYF

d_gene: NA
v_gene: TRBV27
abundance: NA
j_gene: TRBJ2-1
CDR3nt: TGTGCCAGCAGTTTTTACCGAGGAGACAATGAGCAGTTCTTC
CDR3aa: CASSFYRGDNEQFF

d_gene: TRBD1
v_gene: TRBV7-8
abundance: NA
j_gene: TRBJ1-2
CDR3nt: TGTGCCAGCAGCGGGCGACAGAACAGGGGCCTCCGCCTCGGAAACTATGGCTACACCTTC
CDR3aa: CASSGRQNRGLRLGNYGYTF

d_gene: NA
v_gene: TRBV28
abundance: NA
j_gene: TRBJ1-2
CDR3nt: TGTGCCAGCAGTTTAGGGCTGAACTATGGCTACACCTTC
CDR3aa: CASSLGLNYGYTF

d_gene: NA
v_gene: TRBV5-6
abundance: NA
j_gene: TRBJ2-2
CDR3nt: TGTGCCAGCAGTGCTGCAGGGGTTGCGAACACCGGGGAGCTGTTTTTT
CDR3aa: CASSAAGVANTGELFF

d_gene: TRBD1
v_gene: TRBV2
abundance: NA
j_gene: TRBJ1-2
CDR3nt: TGTGCCCGCCGGGACAGAAGGAATGGCTACACCTTC
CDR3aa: CARRDRRNGYTF

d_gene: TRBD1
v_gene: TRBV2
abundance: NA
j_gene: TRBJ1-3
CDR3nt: TGTGCCAGCAGTGGGGACAGGACCTTCTCTGGAAACACCATATATTTT
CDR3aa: CASSGDRTFSGNTIYF

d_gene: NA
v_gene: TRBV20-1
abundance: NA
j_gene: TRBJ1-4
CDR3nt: TGCAGTGCTAGTTTGACAGTAAATGAAAAACTGTTTTTT
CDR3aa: CSASLTVNEKLFF

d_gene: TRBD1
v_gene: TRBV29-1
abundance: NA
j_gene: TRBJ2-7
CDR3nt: TGCAGCGTTGTCCGGGACAGCCCCTACGAGCAGTACTTC
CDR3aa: CSVVRDSPYEQYF

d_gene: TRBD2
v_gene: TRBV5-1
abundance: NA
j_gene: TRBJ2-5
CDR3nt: TGCGCCAGCAGCTTGCAAGCGGGGGATAGAGAGACCCAGTACTTC
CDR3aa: CASSLQAGDRETQYF

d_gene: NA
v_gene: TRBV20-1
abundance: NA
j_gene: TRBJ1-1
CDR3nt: TGCAGTGCTAGCCGGAACACTGAAGCTTTCTTT
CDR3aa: CSASRNTEAFF

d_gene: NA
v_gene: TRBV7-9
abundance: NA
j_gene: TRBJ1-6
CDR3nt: TGTGCCAGCAGCCCTCTCTCAGGGAATTCACCCCTCCACTTT
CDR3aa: CASSPLSGNSPLHF

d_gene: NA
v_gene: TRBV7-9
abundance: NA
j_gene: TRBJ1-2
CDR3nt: TGTGCCAGCAGCCGGGGGACTGTAGGGATGGAATCCTTC
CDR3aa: CASSRGTVGMESF

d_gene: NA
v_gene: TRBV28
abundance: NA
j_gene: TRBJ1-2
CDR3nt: TGTGCCAGCAGTTTACAGGGTCTAGGCTATGGCTACACCTTC
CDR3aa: CASSLQGLGYGYTF

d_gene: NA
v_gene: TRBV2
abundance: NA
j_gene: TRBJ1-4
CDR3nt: TGTGCCAGCACTGAAGGGCAGAATGAAAAACTGTTTTTT
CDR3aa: CASTEGQNEKLFF

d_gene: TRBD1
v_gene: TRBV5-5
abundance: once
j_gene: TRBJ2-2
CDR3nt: TGTGCCAGCAGCTTGGTCCTAAGGACAGGGGGAACGGGGGAGCTGTTTTTT
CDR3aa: CASSLVLRTGGTGELFF